This T cell receptor beta chain was captured by sequencing in a study of prognosis after radiotherapy for stage I lung cancer. Patients were uniformly node-negative by CT and PET/CT and had received no prior chemotherapy or radiotherapy, with no other malignancies. Genomic DNA yielded TCR beta CDR3, amplified by two-round multiplex PCR. First-round PCR amplification was performed with primers specific to each TRBV and TRBJ gene. A single record per CDR3 protein comes from TCRdb applying MiXCR to the multiplex PCR reads. The sample has over 10,000 distinct CDR3 sequences, about 46% seen once. Germline lookup yields CDR1 SQVTM and CDR2 ANQGSEA. The CDR3 contains 16 residues. V lost 0 bases to trimming and J lost 2 bases, with 15 bases between them. The table lists this clonotype with many counts.

This rearrangement joins TRBV29-1 to TRBJ2-3; maybe TRBD2 (6 bases). The source was PBMCs, collected before or after stereotactic body radiation therapy (not recorded which). This receptor was identified in a donor aged 50 or older with non-small cell lung cancer. The CDR3 region has the DNA TGCAGCGTTGAAGATCCGAGGCGGAGGGCCACAGATACGCAGTATTTT. Translation gives CSVEDPRRRATDTQYF.